Included here is one T cell receptor beta chain sequence, with context. The data are from a study of blood T cell repertoires in COVID-19. Study details: The samples span acute and convalescent COVID-19 from the United States, Italy and Spain. Sample material is recorded as cDNA or gDNA derived from T cells, B-cell-depleted T cells, or PBMCs.

Study processing details: Nucleated cell number was recorded as an estimate derived from reference gene primer amplification. Profiled with immunoSEQ multiplex PCR; TCRdb holds only in-frame clones, not every one. V and J calls and clone size are those listed in that table; D and trimming were worked out from the DNA. The sample holds 130,000 to 150,000 clones; roughly 76% are singletons and the top ten take 6.5% to 8.5%. The TCR originated in a human donor with acute or convalescent COVID-19. The donor label of this sample is uncertain. The sequenced material came from peripheral blood.

The CDR3 sequence is CATSDFYGGRGTDTQYF. The CDR3 bases are TGTGCCACCAGTGATTTTTACGGGGGGAGGGGGACAGATACGCAGTATTTT. This chain links TRBV24-1 with TRBJ2-3; TRBD2 is a possible D gene (7 bases). The CDR3 extends over 17 amino acids. Per germline, CDR1 KGHDR and CDR2 SFDVKD. V was pared by 1 base and J by 3 bases, with 16 bases between.